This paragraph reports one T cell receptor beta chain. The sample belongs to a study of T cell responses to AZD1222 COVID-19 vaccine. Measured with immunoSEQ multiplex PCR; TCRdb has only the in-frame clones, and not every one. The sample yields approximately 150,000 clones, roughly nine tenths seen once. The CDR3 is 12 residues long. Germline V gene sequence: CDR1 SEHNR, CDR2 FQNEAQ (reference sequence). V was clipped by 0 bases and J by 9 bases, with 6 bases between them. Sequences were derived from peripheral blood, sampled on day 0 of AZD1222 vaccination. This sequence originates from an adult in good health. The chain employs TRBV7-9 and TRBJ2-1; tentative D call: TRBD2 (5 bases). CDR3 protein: CASSLAGSEQFF. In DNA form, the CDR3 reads TGTGCCAGCAGCTTAGCGGGGAGTGAGCAGTTCTTC.